These T cell receptor beta chains were read from a single sample in a study of graft-versus-host responses after intestinal transplantation. The repertoire was sequenced with immunoSEQ multiplex PCR; TCRdb's copy has only in-frame clones and lacks some. The repertoire holds 90,000 to 130,000 clones, approximately 93% seen once, with around 1.2% in the top ten. Which antigens these TCRs recognize remains unknown. The sample in question was unstimulated CD8+ T cells sorted from spleen or lymph node cells, obtained before transplant. The receptors were gathered from a human donor who was the organ donor for an intestinal transplant. Both conserved end residues are part of each CDR3. The D gene is left open where the match is weak. Size tells how often a clone was seen (once, few, many) or the class of an expanded clone, and some rows leave it out.

clone_size: .; cdr3_length: 14; j_call: TRBJ1-2; d_call: TRBD1; v_call: TRBV27; cdr3_aa: CASSSTGVELGYTF; cdr3_nt: TGTGCCAGCAGTTCGACAGGGGTGGAACTAGGCTACACCTTC
clone_size: .; cdr3_length: 13; j_call: TRBJ2-4; d_call: .; v_call: TRBV28; cdr3_aa: CASSLGTTNIQYF; cdr3_nt: TGTGCCAGCAGTTTAGGTACAACAAACATTCAGTACTTC
clone_size: .; cdr3_length: 14; j_call: TRBJ1-1; d_call: .; v_call: TRBV19; cdr3_aa: CASSTGLGGTEAFF; cdr3_nt: TGTGCCAGTAGTACGGGACTCGGGGGGACTGAAGCTTTCTTT
clone_size: .; cdr3_length: 14; j_call: TRBJ2-7; d_call: TRBD1; v_call: TRBV19; cdr3_aa: CASSPGQGIYEQYF; cdr3_nt: TGTGCCAGTAGTCCGGGACAGGGTATCTACGAGCAGTACTTC
clone_size: .; cdr3_length: 15; j_call: TRBJ1-1; d_call: TRBD1; v_call: TRBV11-2; cdr3_aa: CASSLLGQGESEAFF; cdr3_nt: TGTGCCAGCAGCTTATTGGGACAGGGAGAATCTGAAGCTTTCTTT
clone_size: .; cdr3_length: 12; j_call: TRBJ2-6; d_call: .; v_call: TRBV19; cdr3_aa: CASTYGANVLTF; cdr3_nt: TGTGCCAGTACGTACGGGGCCAACGTCCTGACTTTC
clone_size: .; cdr3_length: 16; j_call: TRBJ2-7; d_call: TRBD2; v_call: TRBV6-6; cdr3_aa: CASSWLLAGGPYEQYF; cdr3_nt: TGTGCCAGCAGTTGGCTACTAGCGGGAGGGCCCTACGAGCAGTACTTC
clone_size: .; cdr3_length: 14; j_call: TRBJ1-1; d_call: TRBD1; v_call: TRBV27; cdr3_aa: CASSTQRTGTEAFF; cdr3_nt: TGTGCCAGCAGTACCCAAAGGACAGGGACTGAAGCTTTCTTT
clone_size: .; cdr3_length: 15; j_call: TRBJ2-2; d_call: .; v_call: TRBV4-1; cdr3_aa: CASSQLTSRTGELFF; cdr3_nt: TGCGCCAGCAGCCAACTAACCTCTAGAACCGGGGAGCTGTTTTTT
clone_size: once; cdr3_length: 15; j_call: TRBJ2-5; d_call: TRBD1; v_call: TRBV7-2; cdr3_aa: CASSLGPGTGWTQYF; cdr3_nt: TGTGCCAGCAGCTTAGGACCAGGGACAGGTTGGACCCAGTACTTC
clone_size: .; cdr3_length: 13; j_call: TRBJ2-7; d_call: .; v_call: TRBV15; cdr3_aa: CATADSGGYEQYF; cdr3_nt: TGTGCCACCGCCGACAGTGGGGGCTACGAGCAGTACTTC
clone_size: .; cdr3_length: 16; j_call: TRBJ1-1; d_call: TRBD1; v_call: TRBV7-6; cdr3_aa: CASSFWQGVMNTEAFF; cdr3_nt: TGTGCCAGCAGCTTCTGGCAGGGGGTTATGAACACTGAAGCTTTCTTT
clone_size: .; cdr3_length: 13; j_call: TRBJ2-1; d_call: .; v_call: TRBV29-1; cdr3_aa: CSVEGEGYNEQFF; cdr3_nt: TGCAGCGTTGAAGGAGAGGGGTACAATGAGCAGTTCTTC
clone_size: .; cdr3_length: 12; j_call: TRBJ2-5; d_call: TRBD2; v_call: TRBV27; cdr3_aa: CASRRLAGPKYF; cdr3_nt: TGTGCCAGCAGACGACTAGCGGGACCCAAGTACTTC
clone_size: .; cdr3_length: 13; j_call: TRBJ1-2; d_call: .; v_call: TRBV28; cdr3_aa: CASSFLDHYGYTF; cdr3_nt: TGTGCCAGCAGTTTTCTGGACCACTATGGCTACACCTTC
clone_size: few; cdr3_length: 12; j_call: TRBJ2-7; d_call: .; v_call: TRBV27; cdr3_aa: CASSPSGYEQYF; cdr3_nt: TGTGCCAGCAGTCCCAGCGGCTACGAGCAGTACTTC
clone_size: .; cdr3_length: 14; j_call: TRBJ1-5; d_call: TRBD1; v_call: TRBV19; cdr3_aa: CASKETGGVQPQHF; cdr3_nt: TGTGCCAGTAAGGAGACAGGGGGCGTTCAGCCCCAGCATTTT
clone_size: .; cdr3_length: 14; j_call: TRBJ2-5; d_call: TRBD1; v_call: TRBV7-9; cdr3_aa: CASSHEDRMETQYF; cdr3_nt: TGTGCCAGCAGTCATGAGGACAGGATGGAGACCCAGTACTTC
clone_size: once; cdr3_length: 16; j_call: TRBJ2-1; d_call: TRBD1; v_call: TRBV27; cdr3_aa: CASSLPPRTGVNEQFF; cdr3_nt: TGTGCCAGCAGTTTGCCCCCCCGAACAGGGGTCAATGAGCAGTTCTTC
clone_size: .; cdr3_length: 14; j_call: TRBJ2-7; d_call: .; v_call: TRBV18; cdr3_aa: CASSPPFNSYEQYF; cdr3_nt: TGTGCCAGCTCACCACCGTTCAACTCCTACGAGCAGTACTTC
clone_size: .; cdr3_length: 14; j_call: TRBJ2-1; d_call: .; v_call: TRBV7-6; cdr3_aa: CASSLVGGADEQLF; cdr3_nt: TGTGCCAGCAGCTTAGTCGGAGGTGCCGATGAGCAGCTCTTC
clone_size: .; cdr3_length: 18; j_call: TRBJ2-3; d_call: TRBD2; v_call: TRBV9; cdr3_aa: CASSVSRERGSSTDTQYF; cdr3_nt: TGTGCCAGCAGCGTCTCCCGGGAGCGGGGGTCTAGCACAGATACGCAGTATTTT
clone_size: .; cdr3_length: 15; j_call: TRBJ2-7; d_call: TRBD1; v_call: TRBV29-1; cdr3_aa: CSVRTGDVWDYEQYF; cdr3_nt: TGCAGCGTTCGGACAGGGGACGTGTGGGACTACGAGCAGTACTTC
clone_size: once; cdr3_length: 15; j_call: TRBJ2-1; d_call: .; v_call: TRBV4-1; cdr3_aa: CASSQGRGAVNEQFF; cdr3_nt: TGCGCCAGCAGCCAAGGGCGAGGAGCGGTGAATGAGCAGTTCTTC
clone_size: .; cdr3_length: 15; j_call: TRBJ2-3; d_call: .; v_call: TRBV11-2; cdr3_aa: CASSPGRSSTDTQYF; cdr3_nt: TGTGCCAGCAGCCCGGGTAGATCTAGCACAGATACGCAGTATTTT
clone_size: .; cdr3_length: 11; j_call: TRBJ2-7; d_call: TRBD2; v_call: TRBV27; cdr3_aa: CASGGGYEQYF; cdr3_nt: TGTGCCAGCGGGGGGGGCTACGAGCAGTACTTC
clone_size: .; cdr3_length: 14; j_call: TRBJ1-1; d_call: .; v_call: TRBV4-3; cdr3_aa: CASSLAGGGTEAFF; cdr3_nt: TGCGCCAGCAGCCTCGCTGGGGGGGGCACTGAAGCTTTCTTT
clone_size: once; cdr3_length: 14; j_call: TRBJ1-5; d_call: .; v_call: TRBV10-3; cdr3_aa: CATSGGFSNQPQHF; cdr3_nt: TGTGCCACCAGTGGGGGATTTAGCAATCAGCCCCAGCATTTT
clone_size: once; cdr3_length: 16; j_call: TRBJ2-1; d_call: .; v_call: TRBV11-2; cdr3_aa: CASSSTNGETYNEQFF; cdr3_nt: TGTGCCAGCAGCTCGACCAATGGGGAGACCTACAATGAGCAGTTCTTC
clone_size: .; cdr3_length: 13; j_call: TRBJ2-1; d_call: .; v_call: TRBV19; cdr3_aa: CASSIRGDNEQFF; cdr3_nt: TGTGCCAGTAGTATAAGGGGTGACAATGAGCAGTTCTTC
clone_size: once; cdr3_length: 16; j_call: TRBJ2-7; d_call: .; v_call: TRBV27; cdr3_aa: CASSLSGGVSFYEQYF; cdr3_nt: TGTGCCAGCAGTTTATCCGGGGGTGTTAGCTTTTACGAGCAGTACTTC
clone_size: .; cdr3_length: 13; j_call: TRBJ2-2; d_call: .; v_call: TRBV6-6; cdr3_aa: CASSLGGAGELFF; cdr3_nt: TGTGCCAGCAGTTTAGGGGGGGCCGGGGAGCTGTTTTTT
clone_size: .; cdr3_length: 18; j_call: TRBJ2-1; d_call: TRBD2; v_call: TRBV5-1; cdr3_aa: CASNTGTRDKGRYNEQFF; cdr3_nt: TGCGCCAGCAACACCGGGACTAGAGATAAGGGGCGCTACAATGAGCAGTTCTTC
clone_size: .; cdr3_length: 14; j_call: TRBJ2-7; d_call: .; v_call: TRBV6-6; cdr3_aa: CASSYFVRGYEQYF; cdr3_nt: TGTGCCAGCAGTTATTTTGTGCGTGGATACGAGCAGTACTTC
clone_size: .; cdr3_length: 14; j_call: TRBJ2-7; d_call: TRBD1; v_call: TRBV30; cdr3_aa: CAWSAGQGADEQYF; cdr3_nt: TGTGCCTGGAGTGCGGGACAGGGGGCGGACGAGCAGTACTTC
clone_size: .; cdr3_length: 15; j_call: TRBJ2-1; d_call: TRBD1; v_call: TRBV6-1; cdr3_aa: CASSPGQGWFNEQFF; cdr3_nt: TGTGCCAGCAGCCCGGGACAGGGGTGGTTCAATGAGCAGTTCTTC
clone_size: .; cdr3_length: 15; j_call: TRBJ1-1; d_call: .; v_call: TRBV30; cdr3_aa: CAWSPLGGLNTEAFF; cdr3_nt: TGTGCCTGGAGTCCTCTCGGGGGCCTGAACACTGAAGCTTTCTTT
clone_size: .; cdr3_length: 18; j_call: TRBJ2-3; d_call: TRBD1; v_call: TRBV7-9; cdr3_aa: CASRNPGQTTQSTDTQYF; cdr3_nt: TGTGCCAGCAGGAACCCGGGACAGACTACCCAGAGCACAGATACGCAGTATTTT
clone_size: .; cdr3_length: 16; j_call: TRBJ2-4; d_call: .; v_call: TRBV4-1; cdr3_aa: CASSQGQYAAKNIQYF; cdr3_nt: TGCGCCAGCAGCCAAGGACAGTACGCCGCCAAAAACATTCAGTACTTC
clone_size: .; cdr3_length: 16; j_call: TRBJ2-7; d_call: TRBD2; v_call: TRBV14; cdr3_aa: CASSQDWLAVRDEQYF; cdr3_nt: TGTGCCAGCAGCCAAGACTGGCTAGCGGTTCGTGACGAGCAGTACTTC
clone_size: once; cdr3_length: 14; j_call: TRBJ2-3; d_call: .; v_call: TRBV15; cdr3_aa: CATMKGIGADTQYF; cdr3_nt: TGTGCCACCATGAAGGGAATAGGTGCAGATACGCAGTATTTT
clone_size: .; cdr3_length: 16; j_call: TRBJ2-1; d_call: TRBD2; v_call: TRBV9; cdr3_aa: CASSVAGSGRATEQFF; cdr3_nt: TGTGCCAGCAGCGTAGCGGGGAGCGGGAGGGCCACTGAGCAGTTCTTC
clone_size: .; cdr3_length: 14; j_call: TRBJ2-5; d_call: TRBD2; v_call: TRBV7-2; cdr3_aa: CASSFLAAQETQYF; cdr3_nt: TGTGCCAGCAGCTTCCTAGCGGCCCAAGAGACCCAGTACTTC
clone_size: .; cdr3_length: 22; j_call: TRBJ1-5; d_call: .; v_call: TRBV27; cdr3_aa: CASSLSGAPASYFLYSNQPQHF; cdr3_nt: TGTGCCAGCAGTTTATCAGGGGCCCCTGCCAGTTACTTCCTTTATAGCAATCAGCCCCAGCATTTT
clone_size: .; cdr3_length: 14; j_call: TRBJ2-5; d_call: .; v_call: TRBV7-7; cdr3_aa: CASSPWLGQETQYF; cdr3_nt: TGTGCCAGCAGCCCATGGTTGGGTCAAGAGACCCAGTACTTC
clone_size: .; cdr3_length: 16; j_call: TRBJ2-7; d_call: TRBD1; v_call: TRBV4-1; cdr3_aa: CASSQTDRAITYEQYF; cdr3_nt: TGCGCCAGCAGCCAAACTGACAGGGCAATTACCTACGAGCAGTACTTC
clone_size: .; cdr3_length: 15; j_call: TRBJ2-1; d_call: .; v_call: TRBV27; cdr3_aa: CASSLARGSYNEQFF; cdr3_nt: TGTGCCAGCAGTTTAGCGAGGGGCTCCTACAATGAGCAGTTCTTC
clone_size: .; cdr3_length: 13; j_call: TRBJ2-5; d_call: .; v_call: TRBV4-3; cdr3_aa: CASSPGQQETQYF; cdr3_nt: TGCGCCAGCAGCCCGGGACAACAAGAGACCCAGTACTTC
clone_size: .; cdr3_length: 16; j_call: TRBJ2-3; d_call: TRBD2; v_call: TRBV9; cdr3_aa: CASSPGTSENTDTQYF; cdr3_nt: TGTGCCAGCAGCCCCGGGACTAGCGAAAACACAGATACGCAGTATTTT
clone_size: .; cdr3_length: 12; j_call: TRBJ2-2; d_call: .; v_call: TRBV10-3; cdr3_aa: CAIRRDTGELFF; cdr3_nt: TGTGCCATCCGGAGGGACACCGGGGAGCTGTTTTTT
clone_size: .; cdr3_length: 15; j_call: TRBJ1-1; d_call: TRBD1; v_call: TRBV5-1; cdr3_aa: CASSRVTGTNTEAFF; cdr3_nt: TGCGCCAGCAGCCGCGTGACAGGGACCAACACTGAAGCTTTCTTT
clone_size: .; cdr3_length: 12; j_call: TRBJ2-1; d_call: .; v_call: TRBV10-3; cdr3_aa: CAIAVSYNEQFF; cdr3_nt: TGTGCCATAGCGGTCTCCTACAATGAGCAGTTCTTC
clone_size: .; cdr3_length: 14; j_call: TRBJ2-7; d_call: .; v_call: TRBV4-1; cdr3_aa: CASSQDPGDYEQYF; cdr3_nt: TGCGCCAGCAGCCAAGATCCTGGGGATTACGAGCAGTACTTC
clone_size: .; cdr3_length: 15; j_call: TRBJ2-7; d_call: TRBD1; v_call: TRBV6-1; cdr3_aa: CASSLYRGRSYEQYF; cdr3_nt: TGTGCCAGCAGCCTATACAGGGGGCGTTCCTACGAGCAGTACTTC
clone_size: .; cdr3_length: 15; j_call: TRBJ2-7; d_call: TRBD2; v_call: TRBV27; cdr3_aa: CASSLDLAGVNEQYF; cdr3_nt: TGTGCCAGCAGTTTAGATCTAGCGGGAGTAAACGAGCAGTACTTC
clone_size: .; cdr3_length: 17; j_call: TRBJ2-3; d_call: TRBD2; v_call: TRBV11-2; cdr3_aa: CASSLGGSGSRTDTQYF; cdr3_nt: TGTGCCAGCAGCTTGGGGGGAAGCGGGAGCCGCACAGATACGCAGTATTTT
clone_size: .; cdr3_length: 15; j_call: TRBJ2-7; d_call: .; v_call: TRBV4-1; cdr3_aa: CASSQVHLGGDEQYF; cdr3_nt: TGCGCCAGCAGCCAAGTCCATCTAGGGGGGGACGAGCAGTACTTC